Listed below are T cell receptor beta chains from one sample, sequenced in a study of cytomegalovirus exposure and HLA in healthy donors. Clones were read by immunoSEQ multiplex PCR, and TCRdb kept only the in-frame ones, dropping some. The data show 160,000 or so clones, approximately 80% seen once. The sample comprised PBMCs. The receptor source for this set is a man aged 18-30 years in good health and CMV-seronegative. Both conserved end residues are part of each CDR3. The order of the fields is D gene, clone size, J gene, V gene, CDR3 DNA, CDR3 protein. The D gene is left open where the match is weak. Size tells how often a clone was seen (once, few, many) or the class of an expanded clone, and some rows leave it out.

TRBD1	-	TRBJ2-7	TRBV13	TGTGCCAGCAGCTTAGGCGTGGAGACAGGGACCTACGAGCAGTACTTC	CASSLGVETGTYEQYF
-	once	TRBJ1-2	TRBV5-6	TGTGCCAGCAGCTTAGACACATATGGCTACACCTTC	CASSLDTYGYTF
TRBD2	-	TRBJ2-1	TRBV10-3	TGTGCCATCAGTGAGTCGAGACTAGCGCCCAATGAGCAGTTCTTC	CAISESRLAPNEQFF
TRBD2	-	TRBJ2-7	TRBV18	TGTGCCAGCTCACCACCGGGACTAGGAGGGTACGAGCAGTACTTC	CASSPPGLGGYEQYF
TRBD2	-	TRBJ2-2	TRBV4-3	TGCGCCAGCAGCCTGGAAGGGAGTAGCGGGAGGCGGGAGCTGTTTTTT	CASSLEGSSGRRELFF
TRBD1	-	TRBJ2-7	TRBV6-1	TGTGCCAGCAAACTGGGACAGGGAACTTCCTACGAGCAGTACTTC	CASKLGQGTSYEQYF
-	-	TRBJ1-5	TRBV4-1	TGCGCCAGCAGCCAAGACTGGACATATAGCAATCAGCCCCAGCATTTT	CASSQDWTYSNQPQHF
TRBD2	-	TRBJ2-1	TRBV7-3	TGTGCCAGCAGCTACACCGGGACTAGCGGCTACAATGAGCAGTTCTTC	CASSYTGTSGYNEQFF
TRBD2	-	TRBJ2-5	TRBV7-3	TGTGCCAGCAGCTCCTCCGGGCTAGCGGGAGTGTCTCAAGAGACCCAGTACTTC	CASSSSGLAGVSQETQYF
TRBD1	-	TRBJ1-2	TRBV10-2	TGCGCCAGCAGTGAGTCCCCCGGGACAGGGGATAGGAACTATGGCTACACCTTC	CASSESPGTGDRNYGYTF
-	-	TRBJ2-1	TRBV6-5	TGTGCCAGCAGTTACTCCAGCTCCTACAATGAGCAGTTCTTC	CASSYSSSYNEQFF
TRBD1	-	TRBJ1-1	TRBV6-1	TGTGCCAGCACCCGGGACAGTGGGACTGAAGCTTTCTTT	CASTRDSGTEAFF
-	-	TRBJ2-5	TRBV2	TGTGCCAGCAGTGAAGGCGGAGTAGTTGCCCAGTACTTC	CASSEGGVVAQYF
-	-	TRBJ1-4	TRBV28	TGTGCCAGCAGTCCCTGGGGCAGGCTTAATGAAAAACTGTTTTTT	CASSPWGRLNEKLFF
-	-	TRBJ1-1	TRBV30	TGTGCCTGGAGTTTGGGTCGTAGGGGTAGTAACACTGAAGCTTTCTTT	CAWSLGRRGSNTEAFF
-	-	TRBJ2-3	TRBV6-1	TGTGCCAGCAGTGTTCTCAGGGGGCGGGGGAGCACAGATACGCAGTATTTT	CASSVLRGRGSTDTQYF
-	-	TRBJ1-2	TRBV19	TGTGCCAGTAATCCTACGGGCGGGCGGGGCTATGGCTACACCTTC	CASNPTGGRGYGYTF
-	-	TRBJ2-7	TRBV5-6	TGTGCCAGCAGTGCAGGGTATGTTTACGAGCAGTACTTC	CASSAGYVYEQYF
-	-	TRBJ2-7	TRBV7-2	TGTGCCAGCAGCTTAGAGCTAAACGAGCAGTACTTC	CASSLELNEQYF
-	-	TRBJ2-3	TRBV27	TGTGCCAGCAACCAGAGACAGGCTGGCACAGATACGCAGTATTTT	CASNQRQAGTDTQYF
-	-	TRBJ1-2	TRBV6-5	TGTGCCAGCAGCCGACAGAGTAACTATGGCTACACCTTC	CASSRQSNYGYTF
-	few	TRBJ2-7	TRBV19	TGTGCCAGTTCACTAGGGAAAGAGGAGGCGGCATACGAGCAGTACTTC	CASSLGKEEAAYEQYF
-	-	TRBJ2-2	TRBV4-3	TGCGCCAGCAGCCAAGGGTCTGGCCCCGGGGAGCTGTTTTTT	CASSQGSGPGELFF
-	-	TRBJ2-1	TRBV6-5	TGTGCCAGCAGCCGTAGCGGAGCGTACAATGAGCAGTTCTTC	CASSRSGAYNEQFF
-	-	TRBJ1-3	TRBV7-3	TGTGCCAGCAGCGCAAGACAGGGAAACACCATATATTTT	CASSARQGNTIYF
-	-	TRBJ1-6	TRBV11-2	TGTGCCAGCAGCTTAGCAGGCAGACGCTCCTATAATTCACCCCTCCACTTT	CASSLAGRRSYNSPLHF
TRBD1	-	TRBJ1-2	TRBV6-5	TGTGCCAGCAGTCGACAGGGAGTAATGTTCGGCTACACCTTC	CASSRQGVMFGYTF
TRBD2	-	TRBJ2-6	TRBV30	TGTGCCTGGACTGGGACTAGCGGGGGACCTGGGGCCAACGTCCTGACTTTC	CAWTGTSGGPGANVLTF
TRBD2	once	TRBJ2-2	TRBV29-1	TGCAGCGTTGGGGGGGTGGCGGGAGGATACACCGGGGAGCTGTTTTTT	CSVGGVAGGYTGELFF
-	-	TRBJ1-1	TRBV7-9	TGTGCCAGCAGCCTACCTGGAACCGGCGGTGTACTGGCCACTGAAGCTTTCTTT	CASSLPGTGGVLATEAFF
-	few	TRBJ2-7	TRBV5-1	TGCGCCAGCAGCTCCTCAGGGTCCCGCGTGACGTACGAGCAGTACTTC	CASSSSGSRVTYEQYF
-	-	TRBJ1-5	TRBV28	TGTGCCAGCACCAGGACGGGCCGGGGTTTCTCGGCCCCATTCCTTTTTAATCAGCCCCAGCATTTT	CASTRTGRGFSAPFLFNQPQHF
-	-	TRBJ1-2	TRBV11-2	TGTGCCAGCAGCTTAAGCCCTAACTATGGCTACACCTTC	CASSLSPNYGYTF
-	-	TRBJ2-2	TRBV7-9	TGTGCCAGCAGCTTAGGACAGGTCTCGAACACCGGGGAGCTGTTTTTT	CASSLGQVSNTGELFF
-	once	TRBJ1-2	TRBV6-5	TGTGCCAGCACCAAGCGGGGGATCAACTATGGCTACACCTTC	CASTKRGINYGYTF